A selection of T cell receptor beta chains follows, all from one sample in a study of blood T cell repertoires in COVID-19. Libraries were prepared by immunoSEQ multiplex PCR; TCRdb keeps only in-frame clonotypes and omits some of them. In the table there are roughly 160,000 clones, approximately 74% of which are singletons. The sample was peripheral blood. The receptors originated from a woman older than 75 with acute or convalescent COVID-19. The CDR3 runs from the conserved cysteine through the conserved F or W. The D gene is left open where the match is weak. Not all rows give a size; the values are once, few, many and, for expanded clones, a class.

len: 13; v_gene: TRBV3-1/TRBV3-2; d_gene: .; abundance: few; j_gene: TRBJ2-2; CDR3aa: CASSQDLSGELFF; CDR3nt: TGTGCCAGCAGCCAAGACCTAAGCGGGGAGCTGTTTTTT
len: 13; v_gene: TRBV7-9; d_gene: .; abundance: few; j_gene: TRBJ2-7; CDR3aa: CASRYTGTYEQYF; CDR3nt: TGTGCCAGCAGATATACAGGAACCTACGAGCAGTACTTC
len: 12; v_gene: TRBV10-1; d_gene: .; abundance: .; j_gene: TRBJ2-5; CDR3aa: CASSESGGTQYF; CDR3nt: TGCGCCAGCAGTGAGTCCGGTGGGACCCAGTACTTC
len: 13; v_gene: TRBV28; d_gene: .; abundance: .; j_gene: TRBJ1-4; CDR3aa: CASGELGREKLFF; CDR3nt: TGTGCCAGCGGTGAGTTGGGGCGAGAAAAACTGTTTTTT
len: 16; v_gene: TRBV9; d_gene: TRBD2; abundance: few; j_gene: TRBJ2-1; CDR3aa: CASSVGRLAGGLEQFF; CDR3nt: TGTGCCAGCAGCGTAGGTCGACTAGCGGGAGGCTTAGAGCAGTTCTTC
len: 16; v_gene: TRBV24-1; d_gene: .; abundance: .; j_gene: TRBJ2-3; CDR3aa: CATSEHQGYGTDTQYF; CDR3nt: TGTGCCACCAGTGAGCATCAGGGGTATGGGACAGATACGCAGTATTTT
len: 12; v_gene: TRBV3-1/TRBV3-2; d_gene: .; abundance: .; j_gene: TRBJ2-7; CDR3aa: CASSQADSEQYF; CDR3nt: TGTGCCAGCAGCCAAGCGGACTCCGAGCAGTACTTC
len: 13; v_gene: TRBV7-2; d_gene: .; abundance: few; j_gene: TRBJ1-2; CDR3aa: CASSLSPSTGYTF; CDR3nt: TGTGCCAGCAGCTTAAGTCCCTCCACAGGCTACACCTTC
len: 15; v_gene: TRBV7-2; d_gene: TRBD2; abundance: .; j_gene: TRBJ2-1; CDR3aa: CASSLIGLAGGEQFF; CDR3nt: TGTGCCAGCAGCTTAATAGGACTAGCTGGGGGTGAGCAGTTCTTC
len: 13; v_gene: TRBV29-1; d_gene: .; abundance: .; j_gene: TRBJ1-1; CDR3aa: CSVEKREGTEAFF; CDR3nt: TGCAGCGTTGAAAAGAGGGAGGGCACTGAAGCTTTCTTT
len: 15; v_gene: TRBV3-1/TRBV3-2; d_gene: TRBD2; abundance: .; j_gene: TRBJ2-1; CDR3aa: CASSQIPGGGNEQFF; CDR3nt: TGTGCCAGCAGCCAAATACCGGGAGGGGGCAATGAGCAGTTCTTC
len: 13; v_gene: TRBV14; d_gene: .; abundance: few; j_gene: TRBJ1-5; CDR3aa: CASSPSPQEPQHF; CDR3nt: TGTGCCAGCAGCCCTTCACCTCAGGAACCCCAGCATTTT
len: 16; v_gene: TRBV19; d_gene: TRBD1; abundance: .; j_gene: TRBJ1-5; CDR3aa: CASSMWAGTDNQPQHF; CDR3nt: TGTGCCAGTAGTATGTGGGCGGGGACAGACAATCAGCCCCAGCATTTT
len: 15; v_gene: TRBV5-4; d_gene: .; abundance: .; j_gene: TRBJ2-7; CDR3aa: CASSSRAGGGDEQYF; CDR3nt: TGTGCCAGCAGCTCAAGGGCAGGAGGTGGTGACGAGCAGTACTTC
len: 14; v_gene: TRBV6-4; d_gene: TRBD2; abundance: .; j_gene: TRBJ2-1; CDR3aa: CASSVLAGVNEQFF; CDR3nt: TGTGCCAGCAGTGTACTAGCGGGAGTCAATGAGCAGTTCTTC